These 11 T cell receptor beta chains originate from one sample sequenced in a study of blood T cell repertoires in COVID-19. Only in-frame clones appear in the TCRdb table, and some are missing; sequencing was by immunoSEQ multiplex PCR. The table has about 95,000 clones, 70% to 90% seen once; the top ten hold about 15%. Sample: peripheral blood. Receptor source: a human donor in a cohort sampled during active COVID-19.

CDR3 DNA sequence: TGTGCCAGTACCCAACTCCGGGACAGCCTCGAGCAGTACTTC. It specifies CASTQLRDSLEQYF. V gene TRBV2 combines with J gene TRBJ2-7, with TRBD1 identical over 7 bases. The J segment lost 6 bases and the V segment lost 9 bases, leaving 14 bases of the junction unmatched. CDR3 size: 14 residues. Germline V CDR1 and CDR2: SNHLY, FYNNEI. The full variable domain, in which reference TRBV2 and TRBJ2-7 provide the parts outside the CDR3, is EPEVTQTPSHQVTQMGQEVILRCVPISNHLYFYWYRQILGQKVEFLVSFYNNEISEKSEIFDDQFSVERPDGSNFTLKIRSTKLEDSAMYFCASTQLRDSLEQYFGPGTRLTVT.

The J gene is TRBJ2-7, the V gene TRBV18; 7 bases are a match to TRBD1. V lost 5 bases and J lost 1; bases outside the gene matches: 8. CDR1 is KGHSH and CDR2 is LQKENI in the germline V gene. The CDR3 is 15 amino acids. CDR3 sequence (DNA): TGTGCCAGCTCAAACCCCGGGACAGAGTCCTACGAGCAGTACTTC. It codes for CASSNPGTESYEQYF.

This rearrangement joins TRBV21-1 to TRBJ1-1. TRBV21-1 is a listed pseudogene. The CDR3 runs 12 residues. CDR3 nucleotides: TGTGCCAGCCCTCAGCGGGACACTGAAGCTTTCTTT. Its translation is CASPQRDTEAFF.

The rearrangement joins TRBV28 to TRBJ2-5; 9 nucleotides match TRBD1. The CDR3 consists of 15 residues. Per the germline V gene, CDR1 is MDHEN and CDR2 is SYDVKM. With V trimmed by 5 bases and J by 3 bases, 7 bases remained unmatched. The chain's CDR3 is CASSPSGTGKETQYF. CDR3 nucleotide sequence: TGTGCCAGCAGTCCGAGCGGGACAGGGAAAGAGACCCAGTACTTC.

This rearrangement joins TRBV3-1 (or the pseudogene TRBV3-2) to TRBJ1-5, with TRBD1 identical over 7 bases. The CDR3 spans 13 residues. With V trimmed by 3 bases and J by 8 bases, 4 bases remained unmatched. Germline lookup yields CDR1 LGHDT and CDR2 YNNKEL (reference sequence). CDR3 DNA: TGTGCCAGCAGCCAGGTTACAGGGGAGCCCCAGCATTTT. Translating gives CASSQVTGEPQHF.

This chain links TRBV20-1 with TRBJ1-1; D gene ambiguous. Trimming cost V 3 bases and J 5 bases, with 13 bases left between them. Germline CDR1 is DFQATT and CDR2 is SNEGSKA (reference sequence). CDR3 length equals 13 residues. CDR3 nucleotides: TGCAGTGCTAGTGTGGAGGGAGGGACTGAAGCTTTCTTT. Translated: CSASVEGGTEAFF.

The chain is built from TRBV19 and TRBJ2-7; D is perhaps TRBD2 (5 bases). Trimming took 0 bases from V and 3 from J, leaving 15 bases between them. The CDR3 covers 16 residues. CDR1 LNHDA and CDR2 SQIVND come from the germline V gene (reference sequence). In DNA, the CDR3 is TGTGCCAGTAGTATAGACTCCATGACGGGGAGCTACGAGCAGTACTTC. This sequence encodes CASSIDSMTGSYEQYF.

V usage is TRBV2 and J usage is TRBJ1-4; tentatively, D is TRBD1 (5 bases). The CDR3 contains 14 residues. V was cut by 6 bases and J by 6 bases, with 14 bases left in between. Germline-derived CDR1 and CDR2 are SNHLY and FYNNEI. The CDR3 protein is CASRFGGRDEKLFF. In DNA form, the CDR3 reads TGTGCCAGCAGGTTTGGGGGGAGAGATGAAAAACTGTTTTTT.

This clone appeared a single time. The chain uses TRBV5-4 and TRBJ2-5; tentatively, D is TRBD2 (7 bases). Germline CDR1 SGHNT, CDR2 YYREEE (reference sequence). This CDR3 is built from 15 residues. Trimming removed 4 bases at V and 0 bases at J, with 13 bases between. The CDR3 DNA follows: TGTGCCAGCAGCCTGCGGGGGCCGTACCAAGAGACCCAGTACTTC. Amino acids: CASSLRGPYQETQYF.

The count of this clone is one. The chain is built from TRBV6-5 and TRBJ2-7; D is perhaps TRBD1 (6 bases). Trimming cost V 0 bases and J 3 bases, with 15 bases left between them. The CDR3 covers 16 residues. Germline assignment: CDR1 MNHEY and CDR2 SVGAGI. In nucleotides, the CDR3 is TGTGCCAGCAGTTACTCGAAGGCACAGGGTATCTACGAGCAGTACTTC. Translating gives CASSYSKAQGIYEQYF.

The chain is built from TRBV10-1 and TRBJ1-2, with D possibly being TRBD1 (5 bases). CDR3 length: 14 residues. V lost 0 bases to trimming and J lost 5 bases, with 10 bases between them. Germline CDR1 WNHNN, CDR2 SYGVQD (reference sequence). CDR3 residues: CASSESRSGYGYTF. CDR3 DNA: TGCGCCAGCAGTGAGTCTAGGTCAGGGTATGGCTACACCTTC.